This TCR beta chain was identified in a study of T cells in Graves' hyperthyroidism and ophthalmopathy (dated by TCRdb to the late 2010s). In terms of the full investigation: Peripheral blood was sampled at the time of initial diagnosis, prior to any treatment. To identify distinguishing TCR V-J signatures, a discovery cohort of some 99 patients was used, comprising 40 to 45 with Graves' ophthalmopathy and approximately 57 with stable Graves' hyperthyroidism. Prospective prediction of ophthalmopathy was tested in an independent validation cohort of some 19 hyperthyroidism patients and 17 patients who later progressed to ophthalmopathy. The roughly 100 discovery patients were divided at random into training and test sets in a 7:3 ratio. In roughly six Graves' hyperthyroidism patients, the study also compared T-cell repertoires from thyroid tissue with T-cell repertoires from blood. After sampling, hyperthyroidism patients received methimazole starting at 30 mg daily, and ophthalmopathy patients received high-dose intravenous methylprednisolone. According to the paper, TCR Vbeta CDR3 sequencing was carried out on 135 peripheral blood samples, which came from under 50 ophthalmopathy, around 74 hyperthyroidism and roughly 17 progressor patients. What the study reported, not specific to this receptor: Blood samples also contained most of the expanded thyroid clonotypes (frequency above 0.001), which suggests that blood repertoires may reflect thyroid immune responses. In cross-validation, a model built on a 13 V-J signature told ophthalmopathy apart from stable hyperthyroidism with 85% to 90% sensitivity and roughly 81% specificity, and in testing the same model reached 80%/75%. In validation, the model predicted progression to ophthalmopathy with approximately 71% sensitivity and less than 75% specificity, a median of about six months before onset. Sample size was not statistically predetermined, and blinding of investigators to group allocation was not performed.

Stable Graves' hyperthyroidism was defined as the absence of progression to ophthalmopathy over 18 months of follow-up. Hyperthyroidism patients were aged 18 to 65 years and newly diagnosed, with disease duration of less than 2 months. Patients with uncontrolled infections, other autoimmune diseases, pregnancy or lactation were excluded. Diagnoses were established on the basis of clinical symptoms, serum thyroxine and TRAb, thyroid ultrasound, and orbital computed tomography. PBMCs were separated from over 9 ml of fresh peripheral blood using Ficoll-Paque density gradient centrifugation. Total RNA was extracted with Trizol reagent, and quality was checked on an Agilent 2100 Bioanalyzer. TCR beta CDR3 regions were amplified from RNA transcripts. The first round of RT-PCR for the TCR CDR3 was performed with the HTBI primer set and the Qiagen OneStep RT-PCR kit. A second multiplex PCR round built the libraries, followed by size selection and purification. Sequencing of the libraries was done on an Illumina HiSeq2000 using paired-end 100 bp reads. Per the authors' processing: Raw data were processed with SOAPnuke, discarding reads with adapters, uncalled bases, mean Phred below 15, or no exact constant-primer or identifier match. High-quality paired reads were merged with COPE v1.2.5, and unique nucleotide sequences were defined as clonotypes. MiTCR v1.1 was used to align clonotypes to the IMGT TRBV, TRBD and TRBJ reference segments. The analysis included only V-J combinations with a frequency above 0.0001, which together covered 99% to 99.2% of the repertoires. A TCS score was defined as the ratio of F50 (clonal expansion) to E x V (chaos), with BLOSUM62-based TCRdist applied between CDR3 peptides within each V-J. Welch's t-statistics and random forest reduced some 510 V-J features to 10 to 15, which were used in a naive Bayes classifier (R e1071). The raw public reads went through TCRdb reprocessing: fastp at Q25, MiXCR clone calling, in-frame beta chains kept. Here each entry gathers all rows of one CDR3 protein and keeps the most common genes and DNA. TCRdb's processing, not the study's, gives the V and J calls here. This sample gives about 420,000 distinct CDR3 sequences in total; about a sixth of them show up just once. Around 7.3% of the sample is taken by the ten largest.

At least ten counts were recorded for this clonotype. No antigen is known for it. Base qualities were left out, and no much larger clone turns up one base away. Sample: blood. This receptor was taken from a woman aged 18-29 years with Graves' hyperthyroidism.

The CDR3 in this case is CAWSGYPAGGPNTGELFF. The base sequence is TGTGCCTGGAGTGGGTACCCAGCGGGGGGGCCGAACACCGGGGAGCTGTTTTTT. The sequence joins TRBV30 to TRBJ2-2, and TRBD2 aligns with 10 junction nucleotides. V lost 1 base and J lost 0 bases, and the count of bases not matched to a germline gene is 8. In the germline V gene (reference sequence), CDR1 corresponds to GTSNPN and CDR2 to SVGIG. The CDR3 contains 18 residues, cysteine and phenylalanine counted. Here the CDR3 DNA is all that survives: 54 bases in frame from base 1.